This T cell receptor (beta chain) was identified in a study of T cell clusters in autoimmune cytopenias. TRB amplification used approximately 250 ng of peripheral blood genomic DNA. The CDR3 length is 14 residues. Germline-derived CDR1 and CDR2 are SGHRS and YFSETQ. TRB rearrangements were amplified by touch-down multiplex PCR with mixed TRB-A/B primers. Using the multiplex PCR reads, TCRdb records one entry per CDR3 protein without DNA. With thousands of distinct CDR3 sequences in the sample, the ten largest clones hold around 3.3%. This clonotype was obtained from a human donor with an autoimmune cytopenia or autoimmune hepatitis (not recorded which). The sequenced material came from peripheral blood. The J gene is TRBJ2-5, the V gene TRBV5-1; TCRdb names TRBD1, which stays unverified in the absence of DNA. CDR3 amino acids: CASSLRDSQETQYF.